The source of this T cell receptor (beta chain) is a study of cytomegalovirus exposure and HLA in healthy donors. Regarding the study as a whole: The investigators catalogued 164 TCR beta chains as cytomegalovirus-associated. Most sequenced TCRs were rare (though some public TCRs occurred in many donors).

Worth noting for this clone: Its antigen remains unidentified.

The CDR3 contains 13 residues. V lost 5 bases to trimming and J lost 5 bases, with 10 bases between them. Germline CDR1 and CDR2: SGHTA and FQGTGA. TCRdb's table, derived via immunoSEQ multiplex PCR, lists solely in-frame clones and lacks some. The sample consists of more than 75,000 clones, about 92% of them appearing once. The V gene is TRBV7-3, the J gene TRBJ1-5; no reliable D call. The TCR sequence derives from a man younger than 35 in good health and CMV-seronegative. Sequences were obtained from PBMCs. The CDR3 reads CASSVRGDQPQHF. The CDR3 coding sequence is TGTGCCAGCAGCGTTCGGGGAGATCAGCCCCAGCATTTT.